The clone carrying this TCR beta chain was picked up a small number of times. As previously described, bulk TCR libraries were made using listed TCR primers. TCRdb ran MiXCR on the PCR reads and lists one entry per CDR3 protein. The repertoire holds around 300,000 distinct CDR3 sequences, with about a quarter as singletons. The data were taken from a study of molecular identifiers for immune sequencing clone quantification. Trimming pared 6 bases from V and 9 bases from J, leaving 12 bases between. This CDR3 has 12 amino acids. The sample was naive CD8+ T cells from blood, with Jurkat cell RNA spiked in. Subset of the sample: FACS-sorted CD8+CD4-CCR7+CD45RA+ naive T cells. This sequence originates from a human donor in good health. Some libraries in this study had Jurkat cell RNA spiked in. The rearrangement uses TRBV12-3 or TRBV12-4 and TRBJ1-5; D is possibly TRBD1 (5 bases). The CDR3 bases are TGTGCCAGCAGCCCAGGGTCACTGCCCCAGCATTTT. The encoded protein is CASSPGSLPQHF.